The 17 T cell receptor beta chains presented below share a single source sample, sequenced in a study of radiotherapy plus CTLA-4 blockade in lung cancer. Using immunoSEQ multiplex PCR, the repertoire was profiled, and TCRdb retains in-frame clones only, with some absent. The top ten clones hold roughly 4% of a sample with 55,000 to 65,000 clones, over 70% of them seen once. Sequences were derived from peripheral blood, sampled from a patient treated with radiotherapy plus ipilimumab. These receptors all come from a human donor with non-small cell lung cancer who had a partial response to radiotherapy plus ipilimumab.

CDR3 sequence reads: CASSLGSGGFGNTIYF. For the CDR3, the DNA is TGCGCCAGCAGCTTGGGGTCAGGGGGCTTTGGAAACACCATATATTTT. This chain joins TRBV5-1 and TRBJ1-3; TRBD1 matches at 8 bases. CDR3 length: 16 amino acids. Looked up from germline, CDR1 is SGHRS and CDR2 is YFSETQ. After removal of 0 bases from V and 3 bases from J, the junction contained 5 bases not matched to a gene.

CDR3 nucleotides: TGTGCCAGCATGAGGGGGTTGTCAAAGTTAAGCTCCTACGAGCAGTACTTC. Amino acid sequence: CASMRGLSKLSSYEQYF. The chain has TRBV2 and TRBJ2-7, with D possibly matching TRBD1 (6 bases). The CDR3 consists of 17 residues. Germline V gives CDR1 SNHLY, CDR2 FYNNEI. V was clipped by 7 bases and J by 0 bases, with 22 bases between them.

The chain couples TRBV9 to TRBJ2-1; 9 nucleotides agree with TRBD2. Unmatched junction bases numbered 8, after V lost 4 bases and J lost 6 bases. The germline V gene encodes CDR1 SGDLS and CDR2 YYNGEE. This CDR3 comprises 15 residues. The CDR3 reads CASSYSGGSGNEQFF. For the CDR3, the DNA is TGTGCCAGCAGCTATAGCGGGGGCAGTGGCAATGAGCAGTTCTTC.

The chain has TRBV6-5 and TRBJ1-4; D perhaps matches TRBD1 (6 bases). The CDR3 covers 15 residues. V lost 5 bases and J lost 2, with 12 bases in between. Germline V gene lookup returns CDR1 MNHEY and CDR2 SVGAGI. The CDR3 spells CASSAGVTTNEKLFF. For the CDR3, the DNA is TGTGCCAGCAGTGCAGGGGTTACGACTAATGAAAAACTGTTTTTT.

CDR3 nucleotides: TGTGCCAGCAGTCACAGGGGCATGGATGAGCAGTTCTTC. Amino acid sequence: CASSHRGMDEQFF. This chain links TRBV5-4 with TRBJ2-1; the match to TRBD1 covers 7 bases. The CDR3 has 13 amino acids. Looked up from germline, CDR1 is SGHNT and CDR2 is YYREEE (reference sequence). After removal of 5 bases from V and 8 bases from J, the junction contained 7 bases not matched to a gene.

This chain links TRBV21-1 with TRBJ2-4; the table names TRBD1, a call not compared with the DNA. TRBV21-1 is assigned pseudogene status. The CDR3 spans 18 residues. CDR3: CASSTHRLRTGSKNIQYF. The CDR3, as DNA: TGTGCCAGCAGCACACACCGGCTGCGTACAGGGTCCAAAAACATTCAGTACTTC.

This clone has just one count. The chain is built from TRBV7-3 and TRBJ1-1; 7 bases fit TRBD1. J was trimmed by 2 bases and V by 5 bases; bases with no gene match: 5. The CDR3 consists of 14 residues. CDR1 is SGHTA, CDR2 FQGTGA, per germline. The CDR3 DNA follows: TGTGCCAGCAGCACCGGGACAGTTAACACTGAAGCTTTCTTT. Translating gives CASSTGTVNTEAFF.

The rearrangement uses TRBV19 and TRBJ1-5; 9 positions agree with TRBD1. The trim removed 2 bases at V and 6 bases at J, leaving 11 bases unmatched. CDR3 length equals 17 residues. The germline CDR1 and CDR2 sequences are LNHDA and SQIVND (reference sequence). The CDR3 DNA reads TGTGCCAGTAGTATACTACCGGGACAGGGATGGACTCAGCCCCAGCATTTT. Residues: CASSILPGQGWTQPQHF.

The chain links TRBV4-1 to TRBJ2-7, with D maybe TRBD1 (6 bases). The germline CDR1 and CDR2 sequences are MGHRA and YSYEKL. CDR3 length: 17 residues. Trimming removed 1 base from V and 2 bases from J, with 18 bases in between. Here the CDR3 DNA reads TGCGCCAGCAGCCAAGCGATCAGGGGTCCCCCGACCTACGAGCAGTACTTC. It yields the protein CASSQAIRGPPTYEQYF.

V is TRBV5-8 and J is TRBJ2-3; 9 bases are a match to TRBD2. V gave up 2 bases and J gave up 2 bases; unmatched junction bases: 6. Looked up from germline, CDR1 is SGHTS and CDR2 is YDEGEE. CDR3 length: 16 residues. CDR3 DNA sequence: TGTGCCAGCAGCTTAGGTAGCGGGGGAAACACAGATACGCAGTATTTT. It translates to CASSLGSGGNTDTQYF.

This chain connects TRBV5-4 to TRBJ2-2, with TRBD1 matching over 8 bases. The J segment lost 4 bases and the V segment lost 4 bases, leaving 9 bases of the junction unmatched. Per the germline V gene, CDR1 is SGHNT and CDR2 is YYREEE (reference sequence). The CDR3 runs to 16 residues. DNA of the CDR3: TGTGCCAGCAGCACGCCCCGACAGGGGAGCACCGGGGAGCTGTTTTTT. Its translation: CASSTPRQGSTGELFF.

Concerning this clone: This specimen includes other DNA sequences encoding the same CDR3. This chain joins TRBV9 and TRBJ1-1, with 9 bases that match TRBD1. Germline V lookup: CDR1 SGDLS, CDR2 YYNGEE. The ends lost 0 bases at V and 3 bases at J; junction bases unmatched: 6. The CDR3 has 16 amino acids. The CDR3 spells CASSVGTGGADTEAFF. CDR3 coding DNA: TGTGCCAGCAGCGTAGGTACAGGGGGCGCAGACACTGAAGCTTTCTTT.

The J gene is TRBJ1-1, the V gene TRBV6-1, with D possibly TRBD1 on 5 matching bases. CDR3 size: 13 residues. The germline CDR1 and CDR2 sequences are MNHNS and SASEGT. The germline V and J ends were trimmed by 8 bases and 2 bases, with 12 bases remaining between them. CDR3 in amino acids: CASGGAENTEAFF. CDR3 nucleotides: TGTGCCAGCGGCGGGGCCGAAAACACTGAAGCTTTCTTT.

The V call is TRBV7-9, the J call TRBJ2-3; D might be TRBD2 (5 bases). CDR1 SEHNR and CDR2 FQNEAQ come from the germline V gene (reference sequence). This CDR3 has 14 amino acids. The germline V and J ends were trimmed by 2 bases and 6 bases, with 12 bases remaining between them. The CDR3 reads CASSLSFGVDTQYF. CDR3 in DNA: TGTGCCAGCAGCTTAAGTTTCGGGGTGGATACGCAGTATTTT.

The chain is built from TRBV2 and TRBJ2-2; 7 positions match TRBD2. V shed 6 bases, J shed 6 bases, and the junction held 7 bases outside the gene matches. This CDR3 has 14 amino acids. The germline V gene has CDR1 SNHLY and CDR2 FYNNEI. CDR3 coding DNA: TGTGCCAGCAGGGCAGACGGGGGGTCCGGGGAGCTGTTTTTT. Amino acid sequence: CASRADGGSGELFF.

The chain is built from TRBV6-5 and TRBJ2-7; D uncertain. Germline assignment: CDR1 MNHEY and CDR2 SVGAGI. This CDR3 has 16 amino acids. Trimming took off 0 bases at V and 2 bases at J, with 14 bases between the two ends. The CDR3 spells CASSYSRRSLAYEQYF. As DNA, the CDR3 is TGTGCCAGCAGTTACTCCCGAAGGTCCCTAGCCTACGAGCAGTACTTC.

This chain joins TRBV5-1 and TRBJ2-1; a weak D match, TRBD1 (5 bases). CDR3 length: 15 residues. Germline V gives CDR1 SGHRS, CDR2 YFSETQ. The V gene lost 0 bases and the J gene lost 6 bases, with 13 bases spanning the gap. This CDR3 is CASSLEAGKANEQFF. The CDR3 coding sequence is TGCGCCAGCAGCTTGGAGGCAGGGAAAGCCAATGAGCAGTTCTTC.